These 27 T cell receptor beta chains originate from one sample sequenced in a study of graft-versus-host responses after intestinal transplantation. These receptors are not linked to any known antigen. Assay used: immunoSEQ multiplex PCR; TCRdb lists only in-frame clones, some missing. This table has 80,000 to 100,000 clones, roughly 90% appearing once. The source was unstimulated CD8+ T cells sorted from spleen or lymph node cells, collected before transplant. These receptor sequences come from a human donor who was the organ donor for an intestinal transplant.

A note on this clone: Compared with germline, one end of the junction differs, possibly owing to a read error. The V and J genes are TRBV5-6 and TRBJ1-2; TRBD1 matches at 9 bases. Germline V CDR1 and CDR2: SGHDT, YYEEEE. The CDR3 runs to 14 residues. DNA of the CDR3: TGTGCCAGCAGTTTGGACAGGGGCATTAACGGCTACACCTTC. Its translation: CASSLDRGINGYTF.

This clone was found once. The rearrangement joins TRBV30 to TRBJ1-2; 7 bases align to TRBD1. This CDR3 has 14 amino acids. The germline V gene has CDR1 GTSNPN and CDR2 SVGIG (reference sequence). The trim removed 0 bases at V and 5 bases at J, leaving 6 bases unmatched. CDR3 in DNA: TGTGCCTGGAGTGTACTCGACAGGGATTATGGCTACACCTTC. This codes for CAWSVLDRDYGYTF.

The rearrangement joins TRBV5-5 to TRBJ1-2, with D unclear. V lost 0 bases, J lost 4 bases, and 13 bases lay in between. This CDR3 region has 15 residues. Germline loops: CDR1 SGHKS, CDR2 YYEKEE (reference sequence). The CDR3 reads CASSLVAGGTYGYTF. CDR3 nucleotides: TGTGCCAGCAGCTTGGTGGCAGGAGGAACCTATGGCTACACCTTC.

This clone came up once. This chain connects TRBV25-1 to TRBJ1-1; maybe TRBD1 (6 bases). The ends were cut back, 2 bases at V and 1 base at J, with 8 bases in the middle. The germline gives CDR1 MGHDK, CDR2 SYGVNS. CDR3 length: 14 amino acids. The CDR3 sequence is CASSEGGSNTEAFF. The CDR3 DNA is TGTGCCAGCAGTGAAGGGGGCTCGAACACTGAAGCTTTCTTT.

The chain carries TRBV27 and TRBJ1-5, with a weak D call TRBD1 (6 bases). Germline CDR1 MNHEY, CDR2 SMNVEV (reference sequence). CDR3 length: 13 residues. The germline V and J ends were trimmed by 8 bases and 4 bases, with 12 bases remaining between them. In DNA form, the CDR3 reads TGTGCCAGCGGGACAAGGGGGAATCAGCCCCAGCATTTT. This encodes CASGTRGNQPQHF.

V is TRBV20-1 and J is TRBJ1-1; D unclear. CDR3 length: 11 amino acids. Trimming stripped 5 bases from V and 0 bases from J, with 4 bases between. Germline V gene sequence: CDR1 DFQATT, CDR2 SNEGSKA (reference sequence). DNA for the CDR3: TGCAGTGCTCGGGTGAACACTGAAGCTTTCTTT. Encoded protein: CSARVNTEAFF.

Here the CDR3 reads CASSFSGEYTEAFF. The CDR3 DNA reads TGTGCCAGCAGCTTTAGTGGGGAGTACACTGAAGCTTTCTTT. This chain uses TRBV11-2 with TRBJ1-1; D not resolved. This CDR3 region has 14 residues. CDR1 is SGHAT, CDR2 FQNNGV, per germline. V was pared by 3 bases and J by 3 bases, with 11 bases between.

The chain uses TRBV19 and TRBJ2-7; 7 bases agree with TRBD1. V lost 3 bases to trimming and J lost 4 bases; unmatched junction nucleotides: 21. CDR1 and CDR2 (germline): LNHDA, SQIVND (reference sequence). CDR3 size: 19 residues. CDR3 sequence reads: CASSIHGTRYMRGPYEQYF. CDR3 DNA sequence: TGTGCCAGTAGTATCCACGGGACACGGTATATGAGGGGGCCGTACGAGCAGTACTTC.

The genes are TRBV2 and TRBJ2-2; D is possibly TRBD1 (6 bases). The CDR3 sequence is 13 residues long. The V end was cut by 9 bases, the J end by 0 bases, with 8 bases between. CDR1 is SNHLY and CDR2 is FYNNEI in the germline V gene. CDR3 sequence reads: CARGQPNTGELFF. The CDR3, as DNA: TGTGCCAGAGGACAGCCGAACACCGGGGAGCTGTTTTTT.

V and J are TRBV5-6 and TRBJ1-1; D uncertain. V lost 5 bases and J lost 0, with 17 bases in between. The CDR3 has 16 residues. Germline V lookup: CDR1 SGHDT, CDR2 YYEEEE. CDR3 coding DNA: TGTGCCAGCAGTGAGAAACATTGGACTTTGAACACTGAAGCTTTCTTT. Translated, it gives CASSEKHWTLNTEAFF.

This sequence joins TRBV5-1 and TRBJ2-1; D is possibly TRBD1 (5 bases). The CDR3 is made up of 18 amino acids. In germline, CDR1 is SGHRS, CDR2 YFSETQ. Trimming removed 4 bases at V and 6 bases at J, with 26 bases between. CDR3 coding DNA: TGCGCCAGCAGCGTGACTTTAGGGGCACCTGAATCTGGCAATGAGCAGTTCTTC. It encodes CASSVTLGAPESGNEQFF.

The chain joins TRBV28 to TRBJ2-7, with D perhaps TRBD1 (5 bases). CDR1 MDHEN and CDR2 SYDVKM come from the germline V gene. This CDR3 contains 15 residues. Trimming took 3 bases from V and 0 from J, leaving 12 bases between them. CDR3 bases: TGTGCCAGCAGTTTTTGGGGCAGTAGCTCCTACGAGCAGTACTTC. It yields the protein CASSFWGSSSYEQYF. The whole variable domain, filled in from reference TRBV28 and TRBJ2-7, reads DVKVTQSSRYLVKRTGEKVFLECVQDMDHENMFWYRQDPGLGLRLIYFSYDVKMKEKGDIPEGYSVSREKKERFSLILESASTNQTSMYLCASSFWGSSSYEQYFGPGTRLTVT.

The CDR3 reads CASSVGGSDRGPTGELFF. CDR3 bases: TGTGCCAGCAGCGTAGGGGGATCGGACAGGGGGCCCACCGGGGAGCTGTTTTTT. The chain combines TRBV9 with TRBJ2-2, with 11 bases lining up with TRBD1. V was pared by 0 bases and J by 4 bases, with 8 bases of the junction left unmatched. Per germline, CDR1 SGDLS and CDR2 YYNGEE. The CDR3 spans 18 residues.

V gene TRBV27 combines with J gene TRBJ2-7, with a weak D call TRBD2 (6 bases). CDR1 is MNHEY and CDR2 is SMNVEV in the germline V gene (reference sequence). V was trimmed by 4 bases and J by 3 bases, leaving 10 bases between them. The CDR3 covers 13 residues. CDR3 sequence reads: CASSSGGFYEQYF. The CDR3, as DNA: TGTGCCAGCAGTTCCGGAGGGTTCTACGAGCAGTACTTC.

The rearrangement links TRBV5-4 to TRBJ2-7, with 10 bases fitting TRBD1. Germline CDR1 is SGHNT and CDR2 is YYREEE (reference sequence). CDR3 length: 13 residues. The trim removed 5 bases at V and 7 bases at J, leaving 6 bases unmatched. CDR3 nucleotide sequence: TGTGCCAGCAGATACGGGACAGGGGAAGAGCAGTACTTC. Residues: CASRYGTGEEQYF.

The chain carries TRBV29-1 and TRBJ2-7, with D uncertain. CDR1 is SQVTM, CDR2 ANQGSEA, per germline. Trimming removed 5 bases at V and 2 bases at J, with 22 bases between. The CDR3 has 16 residues. CDR3 amino acids: CSVQGQITTGTYEQYF. The DNA of the CDR3 is TGCAGCGTTCAAGGGCAGATTACTACCGGAACCTACGAGCAGTACTTC.

This clone was observed a few times. The chain carries TRBV4-1 and TRBJ1-2; D is unresolved. The CDR3 runs to 17 residues. Germline CDR1 reads MGHRA; CDR2 reads YSYEKL. Deletions cut 4 bases from V and 0 bases from J, with 18 bases between. CDR3 DNA: TGCGCCAGCAGCCTCAAGATGTTGGGGAGGGCTAACTATGGCTACACCTTC. Its translation: CASSLKMLGRANYGYTF.

The rearrangement uses TRBV9 and TRBJ2-3; TRBD2 is a possible D gene (8 bases). V shed 4 bases and J shed 2 bases, with 17 bases lying between them. The germline gives CDR1 SGDLS, CDR2 YYNGEE. The CDR3 totals 16 residues. The CDR3 spells CASSPGRDSATDTQYF. The CDR3 DNA reads as TGTGCCAGCAGCCCCGGGAGGGACAGCGCCACAGATACGCAGTATTTT.

This clone appeared once. CDR3 sequence (DNA): TGTGCCTGGCCAAAGGAACTAGCGGGAGGGCTGGATGAGCAGTTCTTC. It encodes CAWPKELAGGLDEQFF. The chain has TRBV7-9 and TRBJ2-1; TRBD2 aligns across 13 bases. Trimming removed 11 bases from V and 8 bases from J; junction bases left unmatched: 15. CDR1 is SEHNR and CDR2 is FQNEAQ in the germline V gene (reference sequence). This CDR3 comprises 16 residues.

This chain links TRBV5-6 with TRBJ2-7; 7 bases are shared with TRBD2. J was trimmed by 0 bases and V by 3 bases; bases with no gene match: 3. There are 14 residues in the CDR3. Germline V gene sequence: CDR1 SGHDT, CDR2 YYEEEE. The CDR3 loop reads CASSYGLVSYEQYF. Written as DNA, the CDR3 is TGTGCCAGCAGCTACGGACTAGTCTCCTACGAGCAGTACTTC.

V usage is TRBV19 and J usage is TRBJ2-1; perhaps TRBD1 as D (5 bases). Between the trimmed V and J ends, which lost 8 bases and 0 bases, there was a span of 14 bases. This CDR3 spans 15 amino acids. Germline loops: CDR1 LNHDA, CDR2 SQIVND (reference sequence). DNA of the CDR3: TGTGCCAGTGGGGCTCGCCACATCTCCTACAATGAGCAGTTCTTC. The encoded protein is CASGARHISYNEQFF.

The chain employs TRBV28 and TRBJ2-7, with D possibly matching TRBD2 (5 bases). Germline lookup yields CDR1 MDHEN and CDR2 SYDVKM. The CDR3 runs 12 residues. V gave up 5 bases and J gave up 7 bases, with 12 bases separating them. CDR3 amino acids: CASSGFPGEQYF. CDR3 in DNA: TGTGCCAGCAGTGGCTTCCCGGGGGAGCAGTACTTC.

V and J are TRBV6-1 and TRBJ2-7; D may be TRBD2 (7 bases). V was clipped by 4 bases and J by 4 bases, with 14 bases between them. Germline loops: CDR1 MNHNS, CDR2 SASEGT. The CDR3 totals 14 residues. CDR3 in amino acids: CASSAGGLGYEQYF. In DNA, the CDR3 is TGTGCCAGCAGTGCGGGGGGCTTGGGGTACGAGCAGTACTTC.

This chain uses TRBV29-1 with TRBJ2-5; 12 bases align to TRBD2. CDR1 and CDR2 (germline): SQVTM, ANQGSEA. CDR3 length equals 17 residues. V gave up 3 bases and J gave up 5 bases; unmatched junction bases: 13. The CDR3 loop reads CSVDLGLAGSWGETQYF. CDR3 coding DNA: TGCAGCGTTGATCTCGGACTAGCGGGGTCATGGGGGGAGACCCAGTACTTC.

This clone was detected only once. CDR3 sequence reads: CASSQAYTGLYGYTF. DNA of the CDR3: TGCGCCAGCAGTCAAGCTTATACAGGGCTCTATGGCTACACCTTC. The J gene is TRBJ1-2, the V gene TRBV10-1; TRBD1 is a possible D gene (6 bases). The CDR3 has 15 amino acids. V lost 5 bases, J lost 4 bases, and 17 bases lay in between. In germline, CDR1 is WNHNN, CDR2 SYGVQD (reference sequence).

This chain joins TRBV13 and TRBJ2-3; possible D gene TRBD2, 6 bases. The CDR3 is 12 amino acids. CDR1 PRHDT and CDR2 FYEKMQ come from the germline V gene (reference sequence). With 2 bases removed from V and 13 bases from J, the gap between germline ends came to 13 bases. For the CDR3, the DNA is TGTGCCAGCAGCTTAACGGGGGTCCCTGAGTATTTT. Translation: CASSLTGVPEYF.

The chain joins TRBV19 to TRBJ2-3; 7 bases fit TRBD1. V dropped 5 bases and J dropped 3; count of bases not matched to a gene: 8. CDR3 size: 15 residues. CDR1 LNHDA and CDR2 SQIVND come from the germline V gene (reference sequence). Here the CDR3 DNA reads TGTGCCAGTAGTTTGAACAGGGGCTGGACAGATACGCAGTATTTT. The encoded protein is CASSLNRGWTDTQYF. The full variable domain, with the rest looked up from reference TRBV19 and TRBJ2-3, is DGGITQSPKYLFRKEGQNVTLSCEQNLNHDAMYWYRQDPGQGLRLIYYSQIVNDFQKGDIAEGYSVSREKKESFPLTVTSAQKNPTAFYLCASSLNRGWTDTQYFGPGTRLTVL.